This passage covers 27 T cell receptor beta chains from one sample sequenced in a study of blood T cell repertoires in COVID-19. Sequenced by immunoSEQ multiplex PCR; TCRdb stores in-frame clones only, minus some. The sample consists of over 70,000 clones, roughly four fifths of them appearing once. The specimen sequenced was peripheral blood. These receptor sequences come from a man in his 60s with acute or convalescent COVID-19.

The chain links TRBV11-2 to TRBJ2-5; tentative D call: TRBD1 (5 bases). Trimming took 4 bases from V and 7 from J, leaving 16 bases between them. CDR3 length: 14 residues. Germline lookup yields CDR1 SGHAT and CDR2 FQNNGV. CDR3 sequence reads: CASSSSPVGATQYF. DNA of the CDR3: TGTGCCAGCAGCTCCAGCCCGGTTGGGGCGACCCAGTACTTC. Filled out from reference TRBV11-2 and TRBJ2-5, the complete variable domain reads EAGVAQSPRYKIIEKRQSVAFWCNPISGHATLYWYQQILGQGPKLLIQFQNNGVVDDSQLPKDRFSAERLKGVDSTLKIQPAKLEDSAVYLCASSSSPVGATQYFGPGTRLLVL.

This chain joins TRBV7-2 and TRBJ2-5; weak D call: TRBD1 (6 bases). Trimming removed 4 bases from V and 5 bases from J, with 14 bases in between. This CDR3 has 14 amino acids. The V gene's germline CDR1 is SGHTA and CDR2 FQGNSA. The CDR3 region is CASSSRGGRETQYF. In DNA, the CDR3 is TGTGCCAGCAGCTCCAGAGGGGGAAGGGAGACCCAGTACTTC. Full variable domain (outside the CDR3, taken from reference TRBV7-2 and TRBJ2-5): GAGVSQSPSNKVTEKGKDVELRCDPISGHTALYWYRQSLGQGLEFLIYFQGNSAPDKSGLPSDRFSAERTGGSVSTLTIQRTQQEDSAVYLCASSSRGGRETQYFGPGTRLLVL.

This rearrangement joins TRBV7-9 to TRBJ2-5, with TRBD2 matching 7 bases. This CDR3 comprises 16 residues. Per germline, CDR1 SEHNR and CDR2 FQNEAQ (reference sequence). V dropped 1 base and J dropped 3; count of bases not matched to a gene: 8. The CDR3 protein is CASSLVAGEAKETQYF. CDR3 bases: TGTGCCAGCAGCTTAGTGGCGGGGGAAGCCAAAGAGACCCAGTACTTC.

This chain connects TRBV7-2 to TRBJ1-3; a weak D match, TRBD1 (5 bases). Germline CDR1 reads SGHTA; CDR2 reads FQGNSA. V shed 5 bases and J shed 2 bases, with 13 bases lying between them. The CDR3 spans 15 residues. The CDR3 loop is CASSPSGFAGNTIYF. DNA for the CDR3: TGTGCCAGCAGCCCTTCAGGGTTTGCTGGAAACACCATATATTTT.

This chain joins TRBV30 and TRBJ2-1, with D possibly matching TRBD2 (6 bases). Trimming pared 3 bases from V and 0 bases from J, leaving 27 bases between. CDR3 length: 20 residues. CDR1 is GTSNPN and CDR2 is SVGIG in the germline V gene (reference sequence). CDR3 protein: CAWSRGVGLSSSSSYNEQFF. CDR3 nucleotides: TGTGCCTGGAGCCGCGGGGTGGGGTTATCGAGTTCAAGCTCCTACAATGAGCAGTTCTTC.

This clone was counted between two and nine times. The CDR3 reads CASRGQGYNQPQHF. The CDR3 DNA reads TGTGCCAGCAGGGGACAGGGCTACAATCAGCCCCAGCATTTT. This chain links TRBV6-5 with TRBJ1-5; 9 nucleotides match TRBD1. CDR1 MNHEY and CDR2 SVGAGI come from the germline V gene. Trimming cost V 6 bases and J 3 bases; bases outside gene matches: 3. The CDR3 has 14 residues.

The chain recombines TRBV18 with TRBJ2-7, with TRBD2 identical over 8 bases. Germline assignment: CDR1 KGHSH and CDR2 LQKENI. The junction had 7 bases not matched to a gene; V was cut back by 3 bases and J by 3 bases. This CDR3 is built from 15 residues. This CDR3 reads CASSPLSGSVYEQYF. The CDR3 nucleotides read TGTGCCAGCTCACCCCTAAGCGGGAGTGTCTACGAGCAGTACTTC.

The genes are TRBV11-3 and TRBJ2-3; D might be TRBD2 (5 bases). Germline CDR1 is SGHNT and CDR2 is YENEEA. V was cut by 1 base and J by 3 bases, with 11 bases left in between. The CDR3 extends over 15 amino acids. The CDR3 here is CASSLGAGGTDTQYF. The CDR3 DNA sequence: TGTGCCAGCAGCTTAGGCGCCGGCGGGACAGATACGCAGTATTTT.

This clone is a singleton in its sample. V gene TRBV2 combines with J gene TRBJ1-2; tentatively, D is TRBD1 (6 bases). The length of the CDR3 is 17 residues. V was cut by 6 bases and J by 2 bases, with 22 bases left in between. The V gene's germline CDR1 is SNHLY and CDR2 FYNNEI. The CDR3 spells CASRGSLGTQANYGYTF. The CDR3 nucleotides read TGTGCCAGCAGGGGATCCCTTGGGACACAGGCCAACTATGGCTACACCTTC.

CDR3 protein: CASSRDSQETQYF. CDR3 nucleotides: TGTGCCAGCAGCCGGGACAGCCAAGAGACCCAGTACTTC. This chain uses TRBV11-3 with TRBJ2-5, with 7 bases aligning to TRBD1. The CDR3 covers 13 residues. J lost 1 base, V lost 5 bases, and 1 base had no gene match. The germline V gene has CDR1 SGHNT and CDR2 YENEEA.

V and J are TRBV6-5 and TRBJ2-7; 8 bases are a match to TRBD2. V dropped 0 bases and J dropped 12; count of bases not matched to a gene: 13. This CDR3 is built from 15 residues. Per germline, CDR1 MNHEY and CDR2 SVGAGI. The CDR3 coding sequence is TGTGCCAGCAGTTACTCGGGAGGGAGGGCTAGCGGGCTGTACTTC. Encoded protein: CASSYSGGRASGLYF.

The chain couples TRBV5-4 to TRBJ2-7; 9 positions match TRBD2. The V segment lost 3 bases and the J segment 2 bases; nucleotides outside the gene matches: 6. The CDR3 covers 15 residues. Germline V CDR1 and CDR2: SGHNT, YYREEE (reference sequence). DNA of the CDR3: TGTGCCAGCAGCTCCGGACTAGCGAGAACCTACGAGCAGTACTTC. Translated, it gives CASSSGLARTYEQYF. The full variable domain, with the rest looked up from reference TRBV5-4 and TRBJ2-7, is ETGVTQSPTHLIKTRGQQVTLRCSSQSGHNTVSWYQQALGQGPQFIFQYYREEENGRGNFPPRFSGLQFPNYSSELNVNALELDDSALYLCASSSGLARTYEQYFGPGTRLTVT.

The CDR3, as DNA: TGCAGCGTTGAGCCGGTCGCCCCCTATGGCTACACCTTC. The encoded protein is CSVEPVAPYGYTF. The chain links TRBV29-1 to TRBJ1-2; D gene ambiguous. The V and J ends lost 3 bases and 4 bases respectively, with 12 bases between them. The CDR3 is made up of 13 amino acids. Germline V gene sequence: CDR1 SQVTM, CDR2 ANQGSEA.

The J gene is TRBJ1-5, the V gene TRBV5-1; D remains unclear. CDR3 length equals 15 residues. Trimming removed 0 bases at V and 0 bases at J, with 7 bases between. From germline, CDR1 is SGHRS and CDR2 YFSETQ. The CDR3 region is CASSLGGYSNQPQHF. The CDR3 DNA is TGCGCCAGCAGCTTGGGAGGGTATAGCAATCAGCCCCAGCATTTT. The full variable domain, with the rest looked up from reference TRBV5-1 and TRBJ1-5, is KAGVTQTPRYLIKTRGQQVTLSCSPISGHRSVSWYQQTPGQGLQFLFEYFSETQRNKGNFPGRFSGRQFSNSRSEMNVSTLELGDSALYLCASSLGGYSNQPQHFGDGTRLSIL.

The V and J genes are TRBV7-2 and TRBJ1-2, with 7 bases matching TRBD1. CDR1 SGHTA and CDR2 FQGNSA come from the germline V gene. The CDR3 length is 15 residues. V dropped 3 bases and J dropped 1; count of bases not matched to a gene: 5. The CDR3 loop reads CASSFGQARNYGYTF. Written as DNA, the CDR3 is TGTGCCAGCAGCTTTGGACAGGCGCGTAACTATGGCTACACCTTC.

The CDR3 is CSVVSLAGAYEQFF. The CDR3 nucleotides are TGCAGCGTTGTTAGTCTAGCGGGAGCCTATGAGCAGTTCTTC. The chain carries TRBV29-1 and TRBJ2-1; TRBD2 aligns across 10 bases. This CDR3 has 14 residues. CDR1 SQVTM and CDR2 ANQGSEA come from the germline V gene. J gave up 8 bases and V 4 bases, and 8 bases lay outside the gene matches.

The chain joins TRBV29-1 to TRBJ1-5; D is uncertain. Germline V gene lookup returns CDR1 SQVTM and CDR2 ANQGSEA. V lost 4 bases, J lost 0 bases, and 16 bases lay in between. This CDR3 is built from 16 residues. As DNA, the CDR3 is TGCAGCGTTGGCGAGGCGGGGTATCATAGCAATCAGCCCCAGCATTTT. Its protein is CSVGEAGYHSNQPQHF.

V and J are TRBV9 and TRBJ2-7; TRBD2 matches 14 bases. Per germline, CDR1 SGDLS and CDR2 YYNGEE. V dropped 4 bases and J dropped 6; count of bases not matched to a gene: 9. The CDR3 has 16 amino acids. The CDR3 spells CASSPSVGLAGVEQYF. In nucleotides, the CDR3 is TGTGCCAGCAGCCCCTCAGTGGGACTAGCGGGAGTCGAGCAGTACTTC.

The chain is built from TRBV9 and TRBJ2-1; 8 bases map to TRBD2. From germline, CDR1 is SGDLS and CDR2 YYNGEE. After removal of 4 bases from V and 7 bases from J, the junction contained 7 bases not matched to a gene. The CDR3 covers 14 residues. The CDR3 DNA reads TGTGCCAGCAGCCCGGGACTAGGTTATAATGAGCAGTTCTTC. This sequence encodes CASSPGLGYNEQFF.

In its sample, this clone was seen a few times. The chain carries TRBV23-1 and TRBJ2-1, with TRBD2 as a possible D gene (6 bases). TRBV23-1 is flagged as an ORF with uncertain function. V lost 0 bases and J lost 8, with 17 bases in between. The CDR3 extends over 16 amino acids. The DNA for the CDR3 is TGCGCCAGCAGTCAATCCCTCTACGGGAGCGGCTATGAGCAGTTCTTC. Protein product: CASSQSLYGSGYEQFF.

The chain links TRBV7-2 to TRBJ1-6; possible D gene TRBD1, 5 bases. The CDR3 is made up of 13 amino acids. Trimming removed 2 bases from V and 9 bases from J, with 8 bases in between. Germline V gene sequence: CDR1 SGHTA, CDR2 FQGNSA. The CDR3 DNA reads as TGTGCCAGCAGCTTACAGGGTCGTTCACCCCTCCACTTT. It specifies CASSLQGRSPLHF.

This clone appeared once. This chain links TRBV25-1 with TRBJ1-1; TRBD1 might be the D (5 bases). Per the germline V gene, CDR1 is MGHDK and CDR2 is SYGVNS. The CDR3 is 17 residues long. V was clipped by 6 bases and J by 4 bases, with 24 bases between them. CDR3 coding DNA: TGTGCCAGCAGGGGCCCTGGGGGGGTATTCGGAAGCACTGAAGCTTTCTTT. It encodes CASRGPGGVFGSTEAFF.

The J gene is TRBJ1-6, the V gene TRBV6-5; tentative D call: TRBD1 (5 bases). The CDR3 sequence is 13 residues long. Germline-derived CDR1 and CDR2 are MNHEY and SVGAGI. The germline V and J ends were trimmed by 10 bases and 9 bases, with 16 bases remaining between them. As DNA, the CDR3 is TGTGCCACCAACACAGGCCGTGGTTCACCCCTCCACTTT. This codes for CATNTGRGSPLHF.

This chain links TRBV7-6 with TRBJ1-1; possible D gene TRBD1, 6 bases. This CDR3 spans 14 amino acids. With 0 bases removed from V and 7 bases from J, the gap between germline ends came to 12 bases. Germline CDR1 is SGHVS and CDR2 is FNYEAQ. This CDR3 reads CASSLASGTSEAFF. Written as DNA, the CDR3 is TGTGCCAGCAGCTTAGCTTCCGGGACAAGTGAAGCTTTCTTT.

The J gene is TRBJ2-5, the V gene TRBV6-5; possible D gene TRBD2, 6 bases. Germline CDR1 is MNHEY and CDR2 is SVGAGI. CDR3 length equals 12 residues. Trimming pared 7 bases from V and 5 bases from J, leaving 11 bases between. CDR3 coding DNA: TGTGCCAGCAAATGGGAGGCGGAGACCCAGTACTTC. Protein: CASKWEAETQYF.

The J gene is TRBJ2-3, the V gene TRBV5-6, with D perhaps TRBD2 (6 bases). The CDR3 sequence is 14 residues long. Germline assignment: CDR1 SGHDT and CDR2 YYEEEE. Trimming pared 1 base from V and 1 base from J, leaving 7 bases between. The CDR3 sequence is CASSLPGGTDTQYF. The CDR3 coding sequence is TGTGCCAGCAGCTTGCCGGGGGGCACAGATACGCAGTATTTT.

The V gene is TRBV14, the J gene TRBJ1-2; D is unclear. Trimming stripped 1 base from V and 4 bases from J, with 10 bases between. The germline CDR1 and CDR2 sequences are SGHDN and FVKESK. The CDR3 totals 14 residues. As DNA, the CDR3 is TGTGCCAGCAGCCAAGCGGCGAGGAGCTATGGCTACACCTTC. The encoded protein is CASSQAARSYGYTF.